This T cell receptor (beta chain) appears in the sequencing data of a study of blood T cells in healthy people across ages. Then a second PCR, running about 6 to 11 cycles, was carried out with a sample-barcoded 5' primer and a J-beta primer mix. TCRdb called the 5' RACE reads again in MiXCR, with one record for every CDR3 protein. The table lists roughly 800,000 distinct CDR3 sequences, 58% of them singletons. The total RNA that was extracted per sample amounted to at least 5.5 micrograms. Sequencing was performed on blood. This receptor was obtained from a man aged 25 to 45 in good health.

The DNA of the CDR3 is TGTGCCAGCAGTTACTCGAAACAGGGTAACTACGAGCAGTACTTC. Translation: CASSYSKQGNYEQYF. The chain combines TRBV6-5 with TRBJ2-7; possibly TRBD1 for D (6 bases). This CDR3 comprises 15 residues. V was clipped by 0 bases and J by 3 bases, with 12 bases between them. Germline-derived CDR1 and CDR2 are MNHEY and SVGAGI.